This TCR beta chain was captured by sequencing in a study of cytomegalovirus exposure and HLA in healthy donors. The V gene lost 2 bases and the J gene lost 0 bases, with 11 bases spanning the gap. The length of the CDR3 is 17 residues. Germline V gene sequence: CDR1 MGHRA, CDR2 YSYEKL. Vbeta (60) and Jbeta (13) primers were used in the PCR. In the study's own analysis: About 88 million unique TCR beta chains, 10 million to 13 million of them shared, were counted by a later analysis. The data were produced by immunoSEQ multiplex PCR, yet TCRdb's version contains in-frame clones alone and is incomplete. D and trimming were read from the DNA, whereas the V and J calls and clone size are those reported in that table. The table has roughly 62,000 clones, approximately 80% seen once. Findings of the study overall: Most TCR sequences were uncommon, yet certain public TCRs appeared in many donors. The Asian-associated ancestry cluster reportedly had fewer N-insertions than the roughly 670-donor mean in a later analysis.

For this clone: Its antigen is unidentified.

The receptor was isolated from a woman between 40 and 55 years old in good health and CMV-seropositive. Sequencing was performed on PBMCs. The V gene is TRBV4-1, the J gene TRBJ2-6; no clear D gene. Written as DNA, the CDR3 is TGCGCCAGCAGCCAATCTAGAACCCCCTCTGGGGCCAACGTCCTGACTTTC. Translated: CASSQSRTPSGANVLTF.